One sample yielded the 17 T cell receptor beta chains listed below, sequenced in a study of CD8+CD57+ T cells in acquired aplastic anemia. Investigators profiled TCR beta VDJ and CDR3 from genomic DNA template. Each CDR3 protein is one row after TCRdb ran MiXCR on the reads. Among approximately 130,000 distinct CDR3 sequences listed, less than 45% were seen once. The sample taken for sequencing was sorted CD4+, CD8+, or CD8+CD57+ T cells (not recorded which) from PBMCs. These receptors were taken from a human donor in good health, serving as a control.

This clonotype has ten or more counts. V is TRBV18 and J is TRBJ1-2; TRBD1 agrees at 8 bases. This CDR3 is 14 amino acids long. Per germline, CDR1 KGHSH and CDR2 LQKENI. V lost 3 bases, J lost 4 bases, and 4 bases stayed unmatched. The CDR3 DNA reads as TGTGCCAGCTCACCCATAGACAGGGGCTATGGCTACACCTTC. This gives the protein CASSPIDRGYGYTF.

This clonotype is deemed medium-sized. The rearrangement uses TRBV2 and TRBJ1-6; D remains unclear. The CDR3 spans 12 residues. Germline CDR1 and CDR2: SNHLY and FYNNEI. V was pared by 6 bases and J by 9 bases, with 9 bases between. The CDR3 coding sequence is TGTGCCAGCAGCGGAGAAGGTTCACCCCTCCACTTT. The encoded protein is CASSGEGSPLHF.

This clonotype was seen at least ten times. The chain couples TRBV14 to TRBJ2-1; 7 nucleotides line up with TRBD2. This CDR3 comprises 14 residues. Trimming at V came to 4 bases and at J to 0 bases, leaving 0 bases not matched to a gene. In germline, CDR1 is SGHDN, CDR2 FVKESK. In DNA form, the CDR3 reads TGTGCCAGCAGCCGGGACTACTCCTACAATGAGCAGTTCTTC. This sequence encodes CASSRDYSYNEQFF.

At least ten counts were recorded for this clonotype. J is TRBJ2-5 and V is TRBV3-1, with D perhaps being TRBD1 or TRBD2 (5 bases each). V lost 4 bases and J 11 bases, leaving 23 bases between the germline ends. From germline, CDR1 is LGHDT and CDR2 YNNKEL (reference sequence). The CDR3 contains 15 residues. CDR3: CASSPSIGVGERQYF. Written as DNA, the CDR3 is TGTGCCAGCAGCCCCTCCATAGGGGTGGGGGAGAGGCAGTACTTC.

This clonotype was seen ten or more times. J is TRBJ2-6 and V is TRBV7-2, with TRBD1 matching over 7 bases. CDR1 is SGHTA and CDR2 is FQGNSA in the germline V gene. V lost 3 bases, J lost 3 bases, and 5 bases stayed unmatched. The CDR3 consists of 16 residues. CDR3 amino acids: CASSLTGSGGANVLTF. CDR3 DNA sequence: TGTGCCAGCAGCTTGACAGGGTCGGGTGGGGCCAACGTCCTGACTTTC.

J is TRBJ1-2 and V is TRBV9; a weak D match, TRBD1 (5 bases). CDR3 length: 13 residues. Germline V CDR1 and CDR2: SGDLS, YYNGEE. Deletions cut 0 bases from V and 3 bases from J, with 6 bases between. DNA of the CDR3: TGTGCCAGCAGCGTAGGCAGGGACTATGGCTACACCTTC. It is translated as CASSVGRDYGYTF.

The chain recombines TRBV2 with TRBJ1-6; TRBD1 agrees at 7 bases. The V segment lost 7 bases and the J segment 9 bases; nucleotides outside the gene matches: 24. This CDR3 spans 19 amino acids. Germline CDR1 is SNHLY and CDR2 is FYNNEI. CDR3 coding DNA: TGTGCCAGCACCCTAAGCGGAGTCCCGGCCGGGACAGAGGGTTCACCCCTCCACTTT. This sequence encodes CASTLSGVPAGTEGSPLHF.

The V call is TRBV29-1, the J call TRBJ2-3, with D perhaps TRBD2 (5 bases). The V gene's germline CDR1 is SQVTM and CDR2 ANQGSEA. V was clipped by 2 bases and J by 4 bases, with 13 bases between them. There are 14 residues in the CDR3. The CDR3 reads CSVERRLSADTQYF. DNA of the CDR3: TGCAGCGTTGAACGGAGACTAAGCGCAGATACGCAGTATTTT.

This chain links TRBV7-8 with TRBJ2-5, with 11 bases fitting TRBD1. The J call may not be correct, given that the DNA end is closer to TRBJ2-7. The CDR3 is made up of 15 amino acids. Germline lookup yields CDR1 SGHVS and CDR2 FQNEAQ. The CDR3: CASSLTGTGGYEQYF. CDR3 sequence (DNA): TGTGCCAGCAGCTTAACTGGGACAGGGGGCTACGAGCAGTACTTC.

Ten or more counts support this clonotype. The J gene is TRBJ1-1, the V gene TRBV20-1; D remains ambiguous. V was cut by 0 bases and J by 1 base, with 6 bases left in between. Germline V gene sequence: CDR1 DFQATT, CDR2 SNEGSKA (reference sequence). This CDR3 has 13 residues. The CDR3 reads CSARDVGNTEAFF. CDR3 coding DNA: TGCAGTGCTAGAGATGTCGGGAACACTGAAGCTTTCTTT.

On this clonotype: A much larger clone is a single base away; this may be a read error. The CDR3 DNA is TGTGCCAGCGGCCCCCGGACAGGGTCCTCCGAGCAGTACTTC. This gives the protein CASGPRTGSSEQYF. The V and J genes are TRBV3-1 and TRBJ2-7, with 8 nucleotides matching TRBD1. This CDR3 is built from 14 residues. Per germline, CDR1 LGHDT and CDR2 YNNKEL (reference sequence).

This clonotype was observed many times. J is TRBJ1-2 and V is TRBV12-3 or TRBV12-4; tentatively, D is TRBD1 (5 bases). Trimming stripped 3 bases from V and 0 bases from J, with 11 bases between. The CDR3 runs 15 residues. The CDR3 loop is CASSLGRLANYGYTF. In DNA, the CDR3 is TGTGCCAGCAGTTTGGGACGGTTAGCTAACTATGGCTACACCTTC.

This clonotype was observed many times. The CDR3 does not close with the conserved phenylalanine or tryptophan, likely indicating a read error. The DNA is left out, because the CDR3 cannot be placed on it with certainty; the CDR3 is given as TCRdb lists it. V and J are TRBV30 and TRBJ1-1. Germline lookup yields CDR1 GTSNPN and CDR2 SVGIG (reference sequence). Inclusive of both ends, the CDR3 amounts to 11 amino acids. CDR3 amino acids: CAWSVRGHLRI.

In this sample, this clonotype turned up many times. The rearrangement uses TRBV30 and TRBJ1-2; D gene uncertain. Germline V gene sequence: CDR1 GTSNPN, CDR2 SVGIG (reference sequence). CDR3 size: 15 residues. With 0 bases removed from V and 7 bases from J, the gap between germline ends came to 18 bases. The CDR3 here is CAWSVEPGDEAGYTF. CDR3 in DNA: TGTGCCTGGAGTGTAGAGCCCGGGGATGAAGCTGGCTACACCTTC.

This chain connects TRBV30 to TRBJ1-1; D unresolved. CDR1 and CDR2 from the germline V gene are GTSNPN and SVGIG (reference sequence). The V end was cut by 2 bases, the J end by 0 bases, with 13 bases between. The CDR3 loop spans 15 amino acids. CDR3 DNA: TGTGCCTGGAGTTCCCCGACACTCTTGAACACTGAAGCTTTCTTT. Its protein is CAWSSPTLLNTEAFF.

This clonotype was seen at least ten times. The chain links TRBV2 to TRBJ1-1; a weak D match, TRBD1 (5 bases). V lost 10 bases and J 0 bases, leaving 24 bases between the germline ends. Germline V lookup: CDR1 SNHLY, CDR2 FYNNEI. The CDR3 length is 17 residues. The CDR3 coding sequence is TGTGCCACCTACAGTCCGTGGGGGGTTTCGGTGAACACTGAAGCTTTCTTT. Its protein product is CATYSPWGVSVNTEAFF.

This clonotype was seen ten or more times. In DNA, the CDR3 is TGTGCCAGTACTCCCCGGCCCACCCCTAATGAAAAACTGTTTTTT. Protein sequence: CASTPRPTPNEKLFF. The chain employs TRBV19 and TRBJ1-4; D is uncertain. Germline CDR1 is LNHDA and CDR2 is SQIVND (reference sequence). V was clipped by 7 bases and J by 3 bases, with 15 bases between them. The CDR3 covers 15 residues.